This record concerns one T cell receptor (beta chain) sequence. Its antigen is undetermined. Profiled with immunoSEQ multiplex PCR; TCRdb holds only in-frame clones, not every one. Among 600,000 to 750,000 clones listed, 90% were seen once. This specimen belongs to a study of shared clonotypes between healthy human individuals. Study details: A donor's plate count was three for CD4 naive and three for CD4 memory; CD8 naive had two and CD8 memory one.

V lost 5 bases to trimming and J lost 6 bases; unmatched junction nucleotides: 15. Germline V gene data show CDR1 as SEHNR and CDR2 as FQNEAQ (reference sequence). The CDR3 is 17 residues long. Study-wide results and limits: The sampled material consisted only of blood, and tissue repertoires are likely to differ. It was observed that roughly 4.8% of naive CD4 clonotypes were shared across four donors.

The chain links TRBV7-9 to TRBJ2-4, with TRBD2 matching 8 bases. Sequenced sample: memory CD8+ T cells from PBMCs. Subset meaning: CD45RO+ cells pooled with CCR7-negative TemRA cells. This sequence originates from a man in his late teens or twenties in good health. Some clones in this sample may be carry-over from other donors' samples. The CDR3 sequence: CASSPPQVPREGNIQYF. In DNA form, the CDR3 reads TGTGCCAGCAGCCCGCCCCAGGTTCCCCGGGAGGGAAACATTCAGTACTTC.